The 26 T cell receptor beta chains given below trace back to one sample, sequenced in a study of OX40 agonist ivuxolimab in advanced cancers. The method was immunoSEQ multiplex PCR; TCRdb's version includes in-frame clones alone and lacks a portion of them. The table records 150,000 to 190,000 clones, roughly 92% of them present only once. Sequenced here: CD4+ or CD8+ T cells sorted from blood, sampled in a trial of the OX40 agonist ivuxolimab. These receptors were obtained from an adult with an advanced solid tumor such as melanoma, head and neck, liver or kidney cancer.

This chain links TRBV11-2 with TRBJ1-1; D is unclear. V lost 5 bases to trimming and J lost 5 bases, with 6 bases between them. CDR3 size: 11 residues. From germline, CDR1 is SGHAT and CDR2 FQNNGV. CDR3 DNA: TGTGCCAGCAGCCGAGAAACTGAAGCTTTCTTT. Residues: CASSRETEAFF.

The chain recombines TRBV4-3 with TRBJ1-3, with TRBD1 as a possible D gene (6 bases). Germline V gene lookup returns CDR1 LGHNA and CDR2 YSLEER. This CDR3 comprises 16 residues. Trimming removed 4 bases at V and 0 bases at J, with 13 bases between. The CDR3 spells CASSREGQYSGNTIYF. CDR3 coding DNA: TGCGCCAGCAGCCGGGAAGGACAGTACTCTGGAAACACCATATATTTT.

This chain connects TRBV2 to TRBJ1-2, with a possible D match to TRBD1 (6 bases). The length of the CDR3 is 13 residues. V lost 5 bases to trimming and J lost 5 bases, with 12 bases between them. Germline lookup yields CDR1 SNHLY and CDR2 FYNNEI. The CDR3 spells CASSLDSVYGYTF. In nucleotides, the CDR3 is TGTGCCAGCAGTTTGGACAGCGTTTATGGCTACACCTTC.

The CDR3 sequence is CASDILNYGYTF. The DNA for the CDR3 is TGTGCCAGCGACATTTTAAACTATGGCTACACCTTC. The chain recombines TRBV6-1 with TRBJ1-2; D call uncertain. Trimming took off 8 bases at V and 2 bases at J, with 9 bases between the two ends. The CDR3 spans 12 residues. The germline V gene encodes CDR1 MNHNS and CDR2 SASEGT.

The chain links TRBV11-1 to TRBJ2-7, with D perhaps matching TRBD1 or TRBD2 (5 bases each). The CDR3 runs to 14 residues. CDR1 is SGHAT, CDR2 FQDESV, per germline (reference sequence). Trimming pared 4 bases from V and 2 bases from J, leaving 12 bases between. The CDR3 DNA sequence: TGTGCCAGCAGCTCGAGGGACCCCACCTACGAGCAGTACTTC. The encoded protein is CASSSRDPTYEQYF.

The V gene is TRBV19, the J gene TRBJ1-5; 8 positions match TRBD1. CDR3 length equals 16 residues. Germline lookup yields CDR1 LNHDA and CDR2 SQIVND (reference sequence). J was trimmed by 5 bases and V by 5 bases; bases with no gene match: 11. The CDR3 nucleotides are TGTGCCAGTAGTTCCCCCGGACAGGGTAGTCATCAGCCCCAGCATTTT. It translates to CASSSPGQGSHQPQHF.

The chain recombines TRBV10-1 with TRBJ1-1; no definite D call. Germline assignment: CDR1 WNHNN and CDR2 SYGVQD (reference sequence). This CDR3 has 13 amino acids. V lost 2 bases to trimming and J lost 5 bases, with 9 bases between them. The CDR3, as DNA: TGCGCCAGCAGTGAGGGGGTCTGGACTGAAGCTTTCTTT. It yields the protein CASSEGVWTEAFF.

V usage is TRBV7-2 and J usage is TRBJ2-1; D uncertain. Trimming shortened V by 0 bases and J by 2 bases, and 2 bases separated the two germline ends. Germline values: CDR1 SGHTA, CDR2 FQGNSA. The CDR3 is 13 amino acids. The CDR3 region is CASSLATYNEQFF. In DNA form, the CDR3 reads TGTGCCAGCAGCTTAGCGACCTACAATGAGCAGTTCTTC.

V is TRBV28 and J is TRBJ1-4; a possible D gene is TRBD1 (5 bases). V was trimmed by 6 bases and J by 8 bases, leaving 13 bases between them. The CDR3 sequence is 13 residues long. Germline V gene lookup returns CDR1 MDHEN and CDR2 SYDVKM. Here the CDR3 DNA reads TGTGCCAGCAGATTCTCCCGGGGGGAAAAACTGTTTTTT. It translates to CASRFSRGEKLFF.

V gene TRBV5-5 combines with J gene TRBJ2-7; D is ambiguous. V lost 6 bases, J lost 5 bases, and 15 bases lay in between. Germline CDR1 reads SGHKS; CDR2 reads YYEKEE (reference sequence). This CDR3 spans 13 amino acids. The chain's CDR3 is CASNSGLVDEQYF. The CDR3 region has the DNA TGTGCCAGCAACTCCGGGCTGGTCGACGAGCAGTACTTC.

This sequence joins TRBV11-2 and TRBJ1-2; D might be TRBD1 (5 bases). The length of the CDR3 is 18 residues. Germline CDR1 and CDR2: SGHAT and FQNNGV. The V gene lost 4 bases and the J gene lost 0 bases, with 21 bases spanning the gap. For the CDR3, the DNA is TGTGCCAGCAGCTCCCTTGGGGGGAGGGACGCTGCTAACTATGGCTACACCTTC. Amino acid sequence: CASSSLGGRDAANYGYTF.

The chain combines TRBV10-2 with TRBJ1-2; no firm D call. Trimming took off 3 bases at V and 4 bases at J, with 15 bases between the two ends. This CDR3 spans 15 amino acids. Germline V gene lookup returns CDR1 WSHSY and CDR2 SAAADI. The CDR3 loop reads CASSDGGGMGYGYTF. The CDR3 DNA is TGCGCCAGCAGTGATGGTGGTGGAATGGGCTATGGCTACACCTTC.

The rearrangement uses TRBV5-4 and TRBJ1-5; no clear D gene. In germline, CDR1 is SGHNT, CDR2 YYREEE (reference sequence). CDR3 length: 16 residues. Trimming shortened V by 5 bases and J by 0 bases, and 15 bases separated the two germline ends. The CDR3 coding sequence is TGTGCCAGCAGTCCAACCCCGGGGTCTAGCAATCAGCCCCAGCATTTT. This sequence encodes CASSPTPGSSNQPQHF. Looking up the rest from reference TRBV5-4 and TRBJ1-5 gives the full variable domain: ETGVTQSPTHLIKTRGQQVTLRCSSQSGHNTVSWYQQALGQGPQFIFQYYREEENGRGNFPPRFSGLQFPNYSSELNVNALELDDSALYLCASSPTPGSSNQPQHFGDGTRLSIL.

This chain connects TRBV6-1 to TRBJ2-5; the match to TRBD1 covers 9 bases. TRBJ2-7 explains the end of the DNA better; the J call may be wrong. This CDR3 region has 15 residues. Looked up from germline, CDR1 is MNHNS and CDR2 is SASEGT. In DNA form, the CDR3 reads TGTGCCAGCAAGGACAGGGGTATACGCTTATACGAGCAGTACTTC. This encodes CASKDRGIRLYEQYF.

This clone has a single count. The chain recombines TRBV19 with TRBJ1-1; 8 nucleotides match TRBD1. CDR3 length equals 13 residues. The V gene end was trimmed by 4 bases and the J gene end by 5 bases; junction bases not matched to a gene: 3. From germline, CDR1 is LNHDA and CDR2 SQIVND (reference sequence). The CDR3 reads CASSTGGGTEAFF. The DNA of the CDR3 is TGTGCCAGTAGTACAGGGGGCGGGACTGAAGCTTTCTTT.

CDR3 amino acids: CASSLTGATGELFF. The DNA for the CDR3 is TGCGCCAGCAGCTTGACAGGGGCCACCGGGGAGCTGTTTTTT. This chain joins TRBV5-1 and TRBJ2-2, with 7 bases aligning to TRBD1. Germline assignment: CDR1 SGHRS and CDR2 YFSETQ. CDR3 length: 14 residues. Trimming cost V 1 base and J 4 bases; bases outside gene matches: 1.

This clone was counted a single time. CDR3 DNA sequence: TGCGCCAGCAGCCAGACTAGCGGGAGGGCCGTCGGAGAGACCCAGTACTTC. Translation: CASSQTSGRAVGETQYF. This chain links TRBV5-1 with TRBJ2-5; 14 nucleotides agree with TRBD2. V lost 4 bases, J lost 4 bases, and 9 bases stayed unmatched. Germline V lookup: CDR1 SGHRS, CDR2 YFSETQ. The CDR3 is made up of 17 amino acids.

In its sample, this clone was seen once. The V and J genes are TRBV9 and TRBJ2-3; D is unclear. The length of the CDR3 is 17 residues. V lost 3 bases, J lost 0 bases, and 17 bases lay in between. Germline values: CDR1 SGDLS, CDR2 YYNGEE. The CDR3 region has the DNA TGTGCCAGCAGCGGTGGGGTGGCCTTGTGGAGCACAGATACGCAGTATTTT. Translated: CASSGGVALWSTDTQYF.

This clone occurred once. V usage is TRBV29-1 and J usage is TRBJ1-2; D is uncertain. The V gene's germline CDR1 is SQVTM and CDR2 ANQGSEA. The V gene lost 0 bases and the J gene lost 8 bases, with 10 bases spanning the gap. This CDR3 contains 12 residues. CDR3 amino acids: CSVEDGRKGYTF. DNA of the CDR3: TGCAGCGTTGAAGATGGGAGGAAAGGCTACACCTTC.

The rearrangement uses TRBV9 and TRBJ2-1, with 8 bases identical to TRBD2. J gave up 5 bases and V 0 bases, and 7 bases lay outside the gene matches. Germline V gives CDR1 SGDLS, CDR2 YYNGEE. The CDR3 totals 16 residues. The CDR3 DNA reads TGTGCCAGCAGCGTAGATGGGACTAGAGGGGACAATGAGCAGTTCTTC. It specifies CASSVDGTRGDNEQFF.

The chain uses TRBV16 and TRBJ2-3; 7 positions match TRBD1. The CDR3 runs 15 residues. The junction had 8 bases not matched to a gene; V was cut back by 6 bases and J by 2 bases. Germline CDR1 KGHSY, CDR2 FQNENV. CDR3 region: CASSRFGQATDTQYF. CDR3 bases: TGTGCCAGCAGTCGATTTGGACAGGCCACAGATACGCAGTATTTT.

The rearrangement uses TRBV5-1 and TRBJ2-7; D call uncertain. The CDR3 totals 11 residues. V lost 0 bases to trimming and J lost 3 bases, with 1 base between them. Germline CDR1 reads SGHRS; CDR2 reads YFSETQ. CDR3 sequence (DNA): TGCGCCAGCAGCTTGGACTACGAGCAGTACTTC. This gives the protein CASSLDYEQYF.

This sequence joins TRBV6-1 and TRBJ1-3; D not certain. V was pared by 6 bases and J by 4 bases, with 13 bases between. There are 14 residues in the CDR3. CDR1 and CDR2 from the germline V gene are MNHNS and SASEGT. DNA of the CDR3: TGTGCCAGCAGCCCGGAGCCGGGGGGAAACACCATATATTTT. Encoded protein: CASSPEPGGNTIYF.

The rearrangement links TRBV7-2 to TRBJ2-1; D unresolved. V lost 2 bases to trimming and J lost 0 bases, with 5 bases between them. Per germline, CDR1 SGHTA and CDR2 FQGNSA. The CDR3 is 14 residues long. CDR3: CASSLRSSYNEQFF. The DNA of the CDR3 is TGTGCCAGCAGCTTAAGGAGCTCCTACAATGAGCAGTTCTTC.

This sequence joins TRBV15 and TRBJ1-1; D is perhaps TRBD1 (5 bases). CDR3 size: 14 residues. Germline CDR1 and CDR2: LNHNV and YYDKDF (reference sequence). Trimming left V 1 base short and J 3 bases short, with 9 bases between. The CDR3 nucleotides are TGTGCCACCAGCAGAGTGGGAGGGGACACTGAAGCTTTCTTT. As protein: CATSRVGGDTEAFF.

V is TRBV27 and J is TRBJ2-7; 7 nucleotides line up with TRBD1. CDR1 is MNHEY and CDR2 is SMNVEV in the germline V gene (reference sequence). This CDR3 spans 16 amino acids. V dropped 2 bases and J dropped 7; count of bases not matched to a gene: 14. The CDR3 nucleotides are TGTGCCAGCAGTTTAATCCACAGGGGACCCGCCCGGGAGCAGTACTTC. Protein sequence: CASSLIHRGPAREQYF.